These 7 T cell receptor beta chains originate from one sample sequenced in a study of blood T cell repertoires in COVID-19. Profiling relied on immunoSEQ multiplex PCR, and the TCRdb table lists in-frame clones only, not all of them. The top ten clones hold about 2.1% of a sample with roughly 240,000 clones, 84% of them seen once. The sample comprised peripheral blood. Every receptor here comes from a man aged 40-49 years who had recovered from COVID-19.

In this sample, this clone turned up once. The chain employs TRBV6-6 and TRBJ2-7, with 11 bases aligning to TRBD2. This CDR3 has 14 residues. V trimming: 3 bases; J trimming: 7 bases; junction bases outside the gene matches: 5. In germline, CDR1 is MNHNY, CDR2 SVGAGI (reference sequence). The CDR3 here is CASSYSGGAREQYF. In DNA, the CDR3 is TGTGCCAGCAGTTATAGCGGGGGGGCCCGAGAGCAGTACTTC.

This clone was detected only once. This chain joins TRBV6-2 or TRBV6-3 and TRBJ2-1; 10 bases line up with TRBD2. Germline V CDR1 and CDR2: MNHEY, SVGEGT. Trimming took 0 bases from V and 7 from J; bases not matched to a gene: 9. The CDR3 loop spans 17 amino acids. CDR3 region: CASSYSLGSGGWNEQFF. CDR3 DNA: TGTGCCAGCAGTTACTCGTTGGGTAGCGGGGGGTGGAATGAGCAGTTCTTC.

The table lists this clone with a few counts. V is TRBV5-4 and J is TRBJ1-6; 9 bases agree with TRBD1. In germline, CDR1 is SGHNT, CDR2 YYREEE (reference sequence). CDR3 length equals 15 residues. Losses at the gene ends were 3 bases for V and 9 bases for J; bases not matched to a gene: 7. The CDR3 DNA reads TGTGCCAGCAGCTGGGGACAGGGAGAGAGTTCACCCCTCCACTTT. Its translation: CASSWGQGESSPLHF.

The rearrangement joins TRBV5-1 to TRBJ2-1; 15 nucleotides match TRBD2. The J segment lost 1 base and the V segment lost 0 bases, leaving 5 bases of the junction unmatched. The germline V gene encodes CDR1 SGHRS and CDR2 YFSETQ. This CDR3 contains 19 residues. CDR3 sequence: CASSLGTSGGAGSYNEQFF. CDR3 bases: TGCGCCAGCAGCTTGGGGACTAGCGGGGGGGCCGGGTCCTACAATGAGCAGTTCTTC.

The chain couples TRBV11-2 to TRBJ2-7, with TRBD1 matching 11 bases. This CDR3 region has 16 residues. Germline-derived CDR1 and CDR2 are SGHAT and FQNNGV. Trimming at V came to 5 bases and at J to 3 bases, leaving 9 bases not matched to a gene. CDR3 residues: CASSPRPGQGGYEQYF. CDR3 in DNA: TGTGCCAGCAGCCCTCGCCCGGGACAGGGGGGCTACGAGCAGTACTTC.

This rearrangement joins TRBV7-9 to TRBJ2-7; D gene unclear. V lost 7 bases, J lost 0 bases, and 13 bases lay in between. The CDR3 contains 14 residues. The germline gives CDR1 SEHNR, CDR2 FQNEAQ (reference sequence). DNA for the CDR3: TGTGCCAGCACCAAAGATCCTAGCTCCTACGAGCAGTACTTC. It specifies CASTKDPSSYEQYF.

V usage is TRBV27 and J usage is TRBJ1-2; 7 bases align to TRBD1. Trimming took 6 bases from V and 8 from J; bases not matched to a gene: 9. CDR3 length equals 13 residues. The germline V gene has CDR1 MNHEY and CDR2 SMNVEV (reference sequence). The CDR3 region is CASREGTAGGYTF. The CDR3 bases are TGTGCCAGCAGGGAAGGGACAGCAGGAGGCTACACCTTC.